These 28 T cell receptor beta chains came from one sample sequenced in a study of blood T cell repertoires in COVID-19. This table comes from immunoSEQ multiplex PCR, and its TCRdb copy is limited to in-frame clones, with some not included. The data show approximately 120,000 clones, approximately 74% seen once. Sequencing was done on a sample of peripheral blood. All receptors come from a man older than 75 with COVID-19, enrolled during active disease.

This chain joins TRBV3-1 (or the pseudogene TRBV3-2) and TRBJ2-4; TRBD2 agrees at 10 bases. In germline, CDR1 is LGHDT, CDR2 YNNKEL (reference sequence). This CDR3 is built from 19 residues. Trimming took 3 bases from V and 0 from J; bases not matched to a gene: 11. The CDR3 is CASSQWSSGSQVAKNIQYF. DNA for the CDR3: TGTGCCAGCAGCCAGTGGTCTAGCGGGAGCCAGGTAGCCAAAAACATTCAGTACTTC.

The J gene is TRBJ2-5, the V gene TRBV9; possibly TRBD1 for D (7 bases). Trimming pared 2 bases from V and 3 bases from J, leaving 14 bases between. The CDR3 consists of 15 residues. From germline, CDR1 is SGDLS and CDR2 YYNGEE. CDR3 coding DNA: TGTGCCAGCAGCGTCAACAGGGGCGGGGAAGAGACCCAGTACTTC. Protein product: CASSVNRGGEETQYF. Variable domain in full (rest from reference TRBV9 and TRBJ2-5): DSGVTQTPKHLITATGQRVTLRCSPRSGDLSVYWYQQSLDQGLQFLIQYYNGEERAKGNILERFSAQQFPDLHSELNLSSLELGDSALYFCASSVNRGGEETQYFGPGTRLLVL.

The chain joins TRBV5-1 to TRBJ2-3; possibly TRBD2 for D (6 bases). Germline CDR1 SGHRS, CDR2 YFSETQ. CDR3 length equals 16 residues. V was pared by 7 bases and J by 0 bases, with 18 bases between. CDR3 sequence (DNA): TGCGCCAGCGGGCACGGGAGATTGCCTAGCACAGATACGCAGTATTTT. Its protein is CASGHGRLPSTDTQYF.

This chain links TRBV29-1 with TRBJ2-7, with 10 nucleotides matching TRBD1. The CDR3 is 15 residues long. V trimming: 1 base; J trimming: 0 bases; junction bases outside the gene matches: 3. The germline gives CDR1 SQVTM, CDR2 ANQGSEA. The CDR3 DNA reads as TGCAGCGTTGAAGCACGGGACAGGGGCTCCTACGAGCAGTACTTC. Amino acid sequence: CSVEARDRGSYEQYF.

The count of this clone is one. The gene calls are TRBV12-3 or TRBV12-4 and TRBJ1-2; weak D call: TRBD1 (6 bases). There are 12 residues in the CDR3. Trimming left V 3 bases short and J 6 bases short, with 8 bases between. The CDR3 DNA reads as TGTGCCAGCAGTTTTCCAGGGGATGGCTACACCTTC. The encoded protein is CASSFPGDGYTF.

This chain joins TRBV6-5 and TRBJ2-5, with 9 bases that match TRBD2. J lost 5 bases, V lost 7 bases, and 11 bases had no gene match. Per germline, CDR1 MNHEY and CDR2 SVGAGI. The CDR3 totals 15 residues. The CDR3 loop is CASTIYSGSGETQYF. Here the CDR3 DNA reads TGTGCCAGCACCATCTATAGCGGGAGTGGTGAGACCCAGTACTTC.

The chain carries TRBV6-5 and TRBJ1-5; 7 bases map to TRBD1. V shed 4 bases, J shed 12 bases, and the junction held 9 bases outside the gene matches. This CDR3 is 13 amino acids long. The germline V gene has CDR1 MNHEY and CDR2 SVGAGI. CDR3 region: CASSSDYGTVQHF. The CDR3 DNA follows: TGTGCCAGCAGTTCTGACTACGGGACAGTCCAGCATTTT.

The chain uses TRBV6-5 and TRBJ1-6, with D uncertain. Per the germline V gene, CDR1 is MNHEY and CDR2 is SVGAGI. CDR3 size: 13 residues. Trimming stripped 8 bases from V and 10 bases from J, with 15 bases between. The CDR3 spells CASAIGEGSPLHF. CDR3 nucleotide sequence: TGTGCCAGCGCCATAGGAGAGGGCTCACCCCTCCACTTT.

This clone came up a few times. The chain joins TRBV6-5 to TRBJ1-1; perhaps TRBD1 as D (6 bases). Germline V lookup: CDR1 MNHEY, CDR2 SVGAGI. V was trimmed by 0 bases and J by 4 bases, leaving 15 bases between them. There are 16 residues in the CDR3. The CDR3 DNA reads TGTGCCAGCAGTTACTCGAGGAACAGGGTGGTCACTGAAGCTTTCTTT. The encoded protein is CASSYSRNRVVTEAFF.

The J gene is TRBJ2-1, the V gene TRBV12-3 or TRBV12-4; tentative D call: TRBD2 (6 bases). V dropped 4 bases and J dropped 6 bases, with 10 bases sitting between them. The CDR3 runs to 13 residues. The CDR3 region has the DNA TGTGCCAGCAGTTGGGGGACTTCCAATGAGCAGTTCTTC. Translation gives CASSWGTSNEQFF.

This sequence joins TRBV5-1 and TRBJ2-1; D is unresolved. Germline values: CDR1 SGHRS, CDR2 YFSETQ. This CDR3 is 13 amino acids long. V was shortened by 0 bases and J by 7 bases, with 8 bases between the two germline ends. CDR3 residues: CASSLVAENEQFF. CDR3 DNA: TGCGCCAGCAGCTTGGTCGCGGAAAATGAGCAGTTCTTC.

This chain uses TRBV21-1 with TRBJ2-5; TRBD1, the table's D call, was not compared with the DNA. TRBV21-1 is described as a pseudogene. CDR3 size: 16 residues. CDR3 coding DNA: TGTGCCAGCAGCAAAGGTTACAGGGGCCAGCAAGAGACCCAGTACTTC. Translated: CASSKGYRGQQETQYF.

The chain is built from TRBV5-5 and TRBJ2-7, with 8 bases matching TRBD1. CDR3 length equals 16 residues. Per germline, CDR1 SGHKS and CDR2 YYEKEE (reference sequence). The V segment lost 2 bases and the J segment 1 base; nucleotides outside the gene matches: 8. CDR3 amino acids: CASSFLTGEASYEQYF. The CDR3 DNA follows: TGTGCCAGCAGCTTCCTGACAGGGGAGGCGTCCTACGAGCAGTACTTC.

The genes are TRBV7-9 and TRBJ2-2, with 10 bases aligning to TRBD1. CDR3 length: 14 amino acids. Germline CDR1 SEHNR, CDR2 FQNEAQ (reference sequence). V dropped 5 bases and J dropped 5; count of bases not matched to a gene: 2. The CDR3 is CASSRTGGTGELFF. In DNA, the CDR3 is TGTGCCAGCAGCAGGACAGGGGGGACCGGGGAGCTGTTTTTT.

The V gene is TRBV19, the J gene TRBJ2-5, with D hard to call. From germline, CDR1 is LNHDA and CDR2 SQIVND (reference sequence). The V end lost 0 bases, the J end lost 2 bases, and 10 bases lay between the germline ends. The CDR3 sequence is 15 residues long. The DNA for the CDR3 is TGTGCCAGTAGTATAGATCTCAACAGTCAAGAGACCCAGTACTTC. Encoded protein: CASSIDLNSQETQYF.

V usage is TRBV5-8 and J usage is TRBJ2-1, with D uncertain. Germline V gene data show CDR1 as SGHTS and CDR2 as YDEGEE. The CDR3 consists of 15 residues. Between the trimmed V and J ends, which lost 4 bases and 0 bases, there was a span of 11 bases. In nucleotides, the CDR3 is TGTGCCAGCAGCATCGGGTTCAGCTCCTACAATGAGCAGTTCTTC. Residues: CASSIGFSSYNEQFF.

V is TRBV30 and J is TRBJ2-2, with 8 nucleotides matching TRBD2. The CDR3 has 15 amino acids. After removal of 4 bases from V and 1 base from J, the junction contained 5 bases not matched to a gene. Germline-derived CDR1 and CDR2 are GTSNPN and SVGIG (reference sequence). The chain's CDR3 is CAWTGREENTGELFF. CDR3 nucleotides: TGTGCCTGGACTGGGCGGGAGGAGAACACCGGGGAGCTGTTTTTT.

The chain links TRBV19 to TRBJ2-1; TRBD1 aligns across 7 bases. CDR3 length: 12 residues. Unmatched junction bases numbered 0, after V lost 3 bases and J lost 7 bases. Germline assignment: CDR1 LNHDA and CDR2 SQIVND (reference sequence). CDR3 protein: CASSIRGNEQFF. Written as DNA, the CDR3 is TGTGCCAGTAGTATCAGGGGGAATGAGCAGTTCTTC.

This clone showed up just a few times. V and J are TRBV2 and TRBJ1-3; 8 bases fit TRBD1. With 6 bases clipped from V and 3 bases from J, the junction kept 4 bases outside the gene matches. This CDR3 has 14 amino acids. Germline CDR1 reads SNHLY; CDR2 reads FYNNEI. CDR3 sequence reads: CASRGQANGNTIYF. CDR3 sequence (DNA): TGTGCCAGCAGGGGACAGGCAAATGGAAACACCATATATTTT.

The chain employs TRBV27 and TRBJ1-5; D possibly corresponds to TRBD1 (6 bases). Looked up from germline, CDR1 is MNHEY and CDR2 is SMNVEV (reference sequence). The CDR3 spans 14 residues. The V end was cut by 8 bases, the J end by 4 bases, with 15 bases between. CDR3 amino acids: CASGILQGNQPQHF. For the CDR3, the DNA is TGTGCCAGCGGTATCCTACAGGGAAATCAGCCCCAGCATTTT.

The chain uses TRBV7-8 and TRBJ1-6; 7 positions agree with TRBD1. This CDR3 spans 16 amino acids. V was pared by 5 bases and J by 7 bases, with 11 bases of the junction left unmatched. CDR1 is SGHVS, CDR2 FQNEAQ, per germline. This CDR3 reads CASSRGGGIKNSPLHF. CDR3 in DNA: TGTGCCAGCAGCCGAGGGGGCGGTATAAAAAATTCACCCCTCCACTTT.

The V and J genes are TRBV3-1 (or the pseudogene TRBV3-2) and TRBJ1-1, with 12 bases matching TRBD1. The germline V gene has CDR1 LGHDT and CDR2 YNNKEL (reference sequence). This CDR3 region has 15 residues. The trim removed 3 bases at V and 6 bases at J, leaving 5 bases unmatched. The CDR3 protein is CASSQGTGGYSEAFF. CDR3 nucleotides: TGTGCCAGCAGCCAGGGGACAGGGGGCTATTCTGAAGCTTTCTTT.

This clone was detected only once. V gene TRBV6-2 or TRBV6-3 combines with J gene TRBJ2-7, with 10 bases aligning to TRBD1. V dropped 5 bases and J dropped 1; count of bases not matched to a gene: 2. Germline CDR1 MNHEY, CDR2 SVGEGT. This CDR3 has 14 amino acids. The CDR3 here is CASSRQGASYEQYF. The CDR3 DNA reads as TGTGCCAGCAGTAGACAGGGGGCGTCCTACGAGCAGTACTTC.

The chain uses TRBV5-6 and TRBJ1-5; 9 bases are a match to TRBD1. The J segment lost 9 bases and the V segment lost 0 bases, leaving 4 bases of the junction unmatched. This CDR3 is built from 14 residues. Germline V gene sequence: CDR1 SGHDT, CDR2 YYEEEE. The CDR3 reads CASSLGTGEPPQHF. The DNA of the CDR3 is TGTGCCAGCAGCTTGGGGACAGGGGAACCGCCCCAGCATTTT.

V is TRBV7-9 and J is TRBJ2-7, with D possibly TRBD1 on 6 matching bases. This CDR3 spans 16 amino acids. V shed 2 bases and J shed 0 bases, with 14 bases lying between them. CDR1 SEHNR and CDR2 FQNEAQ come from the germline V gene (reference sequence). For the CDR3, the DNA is TGTGCCAGCAGCTTACCCGGACAGCGATCCTCCTACGAGCAGTACTTC. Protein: CASSLPGQRSSYEQYF.

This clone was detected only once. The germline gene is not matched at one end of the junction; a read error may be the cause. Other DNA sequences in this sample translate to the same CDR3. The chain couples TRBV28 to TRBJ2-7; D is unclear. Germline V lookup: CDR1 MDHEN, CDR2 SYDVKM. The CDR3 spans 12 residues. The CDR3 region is CASSLRAYEQYF. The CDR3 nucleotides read TGTGCCAGCAGTTTGCGAGCCTACGAACAGTACTTC.

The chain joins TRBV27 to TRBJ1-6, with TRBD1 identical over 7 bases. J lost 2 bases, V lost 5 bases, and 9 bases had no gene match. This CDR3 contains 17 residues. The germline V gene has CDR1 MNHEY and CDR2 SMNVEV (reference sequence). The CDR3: CASSSQQGWAYNSPLHF. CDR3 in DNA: TGTGCCAGCAGTAGCCAACAGGGGTGGGCCTATAATTCACCCCTCCACTTT.

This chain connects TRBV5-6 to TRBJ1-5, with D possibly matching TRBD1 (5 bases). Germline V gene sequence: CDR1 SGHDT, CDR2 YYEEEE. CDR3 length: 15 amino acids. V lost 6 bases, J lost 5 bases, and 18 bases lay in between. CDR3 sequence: CASTMGGGSYQPQHF. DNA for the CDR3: TGTGCCAGCACCATGGGCGGGGGTTCTTATCAGCCCCAGCATTTT.